This TCR beta chain was observed in a study of spatial heterogeneity in lung cancer. This clonotype was recorded at least ten times. TCRdb called the 5' RACE reads again in MiXCR, with one record for every CDR3 protein. The profile shows 45,000 to 65,000 distinct CDR3 sequences, roughly 6.5% of them singletons. Time point indicated: sample taken at primary tumor resection. Unsorted whole RNA from tumor, nontumor lung or frozen PBMC underwent sequencing. The sequencing used PBMCs, collected at surgery. This TCR derives from a female donor with early-stage non-small cell lung cancer.

The CDR3 loop reads CASSLPRGGAQETQYF. The CDR3 nucleotides are TGCGCCAGCAGCTTGCCCCGGGGAGGGGCCCAAGAGACCCAGTACTTC. The gene calls are TRBV5-1 and TRBJ2-5, with 7 nucleotides matching TRBD2. V shed 1 base, J shed 1 base, and the junction held 7 bases outside the gene matches. Germline V gene sequence: CDR1 SGHRS, CDR2 YFSETQ. The length of the CDR3 is 16 residues.